These T cell receptor beta chains were read from a single sample in a study of a mutant IDH1 vaccine in newly diagnosed glioma. What these receptors recognize is not known. Some clones are missing from TCRdb's copy, which holds only in-frame ones; the method was immunoSEQ multiplex PCR. The data contain nearly 50,000 clones, roughly 80% of them singletons. The source material was PBMCs, sampled from a glioma patient whose treatment included an IDH1 peptide vaccine. Receptor source: a woman between 25 and 40 years old with glioma. Some clones in this sample may be carry-over from other donors' samples. Both conserved end residues are part of each CDR3. The D gene is left open where the match is weak.

>TRBJ2-6|TRBV6-5|-
TGTGCCAGCAGACTTTTTGCCTCTGGGGCCAACGTCCTGACTTTC
CASRLFASGANVLTF
>TRBJ2-3|TRBV10-3|TRBD2
TGTGCCATCAGTGAAGGCGGGAGAGTAACAGATACGCAGTATTTT
CAISEGGRVTDTQYF
>TRBJ1-4|TRBV15|-
TGTGCCACCAGCAGGGAGAGACAGCTTAATGAAAAACTGTTTTTT
CATSRERQLNEKLFF
>TRBJ2-7|TRBV19|-
TGTGCCAGTAGTTTTCGAACCGGGTCCGAGCAGTACTTC
CASSFRTGSEQYF
>TRBJ1-4|TRBV2|-
TGTGCCAGCAGATGGGGGGCAGCTAATGAAAAACTGTTTTTT
CASRWGAANEKLFF
>TRBJ1-1|TRBV11-3|-
TGTGCCAGCAGCTCCCCGGGGGGGGTTGAAGCTTTCTTT
CASSSPGGVEAFF
>TRBJ1-2|TRBV11-2|TRBD1
TGTGCCAGCAGCCCCCGGACAGGGGGCGACTATGGCTACACCTTC
CASSPRTGGDYGYTF
>TRBJ1-1|TRBV11-2|-
TGTGCCAGCAGCCCGAACGGGGGAGTCACTGAAGCTTTCTTT
CASSPNGGVTEAFF
>TRBJ2-1|TRBV10-3|-
TGTGCCATCAGTGATTGGGGGAATCAGAATGAGCAGTTCTTC
CAISDWGNQNEQFF
>TRBJ2-5|TRBV7-9|-
TGTGCCAGCAGCTTCCGGGTCCTAGGAGAGACCCAGTACTTC
CASSFRVLGETQYF
>TRBJ2-1|TRBV4-1|-
TGCGCCAGCAGCCTGAACAACAATGAGCAGTTCTTC
CASSLNNNEQFF